This T cell receptor (beta chain) was sequenced in a study of T cell changes during pregnancy in multiple sclerosis. Sequencing was performed with immunoSEQ multiplex PCR; in TCRdb, only in-frame clones are kept and a portion is missing. Found here are about 110,000 clones, roughly 90% of them singletons; the top ten hold about 3.2%. This CDR3 contains 16 residues. Germline V gene sequence: CDR1 MGHRA, CDR2 YSYEKL. Trimming took 1 base from V and 1 from J; bases not matched to a gene: 6. The V gene is TRBV4-1, the J gene TRBJ2-5; the match to TRBD2 covers 7 bases. This receptor was taken from a female donor with multiple sclerosis, enrolled in a pregnancy study. The sample was peripheral blood, taken after pregnancy. CDR3 bases: TGCGCCAGCAGCCAAGGAGGGGAGGGACGCCAAGAGACCCAGTACTTC. As protein: CASSQGGEGRQETQYF.